Each of the 2 T cell receptor beta chains below was sequenced from the same sample in a study of OX40 agonist ivuxolimab in advanced cancers. Some clones are missing from TCRdb's copy, which holds only in-frame ones; the method was immunoSEQ multiplex PCR. The sample lists about 58,000 clones, roughly 88% occurring once. The input for sequencing was CD4+ or CD8+ T cells sorted from blood, taken in a trial of the OX40 agonist ivuxolimab. These receptors originate from an adult with an advanced solid tumor such as melanoma, head and neck, liver or kidney cancer.

This clone showed up just once. The chain couples TRBV6-5 to TRBJ2-3; 10 bases are a match to TRBD2. The length of the CDR3 is 14 residues. Germline values: CDR1 MNHEY, CDR2 SVGAGI. The trim removed 8 bases at V and 1 base at J, leaving 3 bases unmatched. The CDR3 protein is CASAGTSGTDTQYF. In nucleotides, the CDR3 is TGTGCCAGCGCCGGGACTAGCGGCACAGATACGCAGTATTTT.

This rearrangement joins TRBV5-4 to TRBJ1-2; unclear D gene. CDR3 length equals 16 residues. V was trimmed by 2 bases and J by 0 bases, leaving 14 bases between them. The germline gives CDR1 SGHNT, CDR2 YYREEE (reference sequence). The CDR3 nucleotides read TGTGCCAGCAGCTTAGCCTCACGGGCTGCTAACTATGGCTACACCTTC. This translates into CASSLASRAANYGYTF.